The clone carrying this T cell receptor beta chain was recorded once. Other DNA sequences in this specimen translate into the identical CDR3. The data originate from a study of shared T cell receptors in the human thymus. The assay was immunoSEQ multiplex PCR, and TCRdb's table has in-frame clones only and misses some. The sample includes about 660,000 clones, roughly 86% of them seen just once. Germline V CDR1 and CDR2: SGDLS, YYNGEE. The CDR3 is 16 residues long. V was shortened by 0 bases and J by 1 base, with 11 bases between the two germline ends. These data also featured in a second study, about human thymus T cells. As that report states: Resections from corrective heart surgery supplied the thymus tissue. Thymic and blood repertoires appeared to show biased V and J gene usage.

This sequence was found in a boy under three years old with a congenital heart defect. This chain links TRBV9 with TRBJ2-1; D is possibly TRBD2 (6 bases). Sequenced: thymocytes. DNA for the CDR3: TGTGCCAGCAGCGTAGCACTAGCTGGTTCCTACAATGAGCAGTTCTTC. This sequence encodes CASSVALAGSYNEQFF.